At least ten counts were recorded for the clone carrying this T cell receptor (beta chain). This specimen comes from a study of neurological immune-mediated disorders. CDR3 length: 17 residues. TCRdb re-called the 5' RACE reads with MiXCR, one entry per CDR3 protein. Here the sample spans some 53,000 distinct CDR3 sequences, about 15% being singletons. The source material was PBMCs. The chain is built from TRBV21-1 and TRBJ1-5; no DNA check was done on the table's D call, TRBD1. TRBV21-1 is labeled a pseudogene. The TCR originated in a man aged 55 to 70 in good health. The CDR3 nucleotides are TGTGCCAGCAGCAAAGGTCGGGCGAGGACAGGCTTTGAGCCCCAGCATTTT. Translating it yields CASSKGRARTGFEPQHF.